These 29 T cell receptor beta chains were all obtained from the same sample, sequenced in a study of control samples from healthy donors and cancer patients. The data were produced by immunoSEQ multiplex PCR, yet TCRdb's version contains in-frame clones alone and is incomplete. The sample consists of about 120,000 clones, approximately 84% of them appearing once. The sequencing input was blood. Source of these receptors: a man younger than 30 in good health.

The table lists this clone with a count of one. The rearrangement joins TRBV7-9 to TRBJ2-4; 8 nucleotides line up with TRBD1. V was clipped by 8 bases and J by 7 bases; unmatched bases: 10. This CDR3 region has 14 residues. Germline assignment: CDR1 SEHNR and CDR2 FQNEAQ (reference sequence). The CDR3 sequence: CASLGQGADNIQYF. CDR3 nucleotides: TGTGCCAGCCTTGGGCAGGGGGCGGATAACATTCAGTACTTC.

This rearrangement joins TRBV7-3 to TRBJ1-1; D is undetermined. The CDR3 has 14 residues. Germline CDR1 is SGHTA and CDR2 is FQGTGA. Trimming left V 2 bases short and J 1 base short, with 8 bases between. In nucleotides, the CDR3 is TGTGCCAGCAGCTTAGGACGCCGGAACACTGAAGCTTTCTTT. This sequence encodes CASSLGRRNTEAFF.

The chain recombines TRBV5-1 with TRBJ2-7; D gene uncertain. The germline V gene encodes CDR1 SGHRS and CDR2 YFSETQ. Trimming removed 0 bases at V and 0 bases at J, with 10 bases between. The CDR3 sequence is 15 residues long. CDR3 amino acids: CASSLGVAASYEQYF. The CDR3 region has the DNA TGCGCCAGCAGCTTGGGGGTGGCGGCCTCCTACGAGCAGTACTTC.

The chain has TRBV19 and TRBJ1-1; D not resolved. Trimming shortened V by 5 bases and J by 6 bases, and 13 bases separated the two germline ends. The CDR3 sequence is 13 residues long. From germline, CDR1 is LNHDA and CDR2 SQIVND (reference sequence). In DNA form, the CDR3 reads TGTGCCAGTAGTCCGACTGGTACAGCTGAAGCTTTCTTT. Its protein is CASSPTGTAEAFF.

This sequence joins TRBV5-6 and TRBJ2-1, with 11 bases identical to TRBD2. CDR1 is SGHDT, CDR2 YYEEEE, per germline. CDR3 length equals 15 residues. Losses at the gene ends were 4 bases for V and 9 bases for J; bases not matched to a gene: 9. In DNA, the CDR3 is TGTGCCAGCAGCCCAGAGACTAGCGGGATAGCTGAGCAGTTCTTC. Amino acids: CASSPETSGIAEQFF.

The chain couples TRBV30 to TRBJ1-6; possibly TRBD1 for D (5 bases). V lost 5 bases and J 5 bases, leaving 13 bases between the germline ends. Germline V gene lookup returns CDR1 GTSNPN and CDR2 SVGIG (reference sequence). The CDR3 sequence is 14 residues long. The CDR3 bases are TGTGCCTGGGGCGAGACAGTTAATAATTCACCCCTCCACTTT. Residues: CAWGETVNNSPLHF.

This sequence joins TRBV15 and TRBJ1-1; a weak D match, TRBD1 (5 bases). Trimming removed 0 bases at V and 4 bases at J, with 15 bases between. The CDR3 length is 16 residues. Looked up from germline, CDR1 is LNHNV and CDR2 is YYDKDF (reference sequence). CDR3: CATSRERGTRGTEAFF. The CDR3 nucleotides read TGTGCCACCAGCAGAGAGAGGGGCACCCGGGGCACTGAAGCTTTCTTT. Variable domain in full (rest from reference TRBV15 and TRBJ1-1): DAMVIQNPRYQVTQFGKPVTLSCSQTLNHNVMYWYQQKSSQAPKLLFHYYDKDFNNEADTPDNFQSRRPNTSFCFLDIRSPGLGDTAMYLCATSRERGTRGTEAFFGQGTRLTVV.

This clone was observed a handful of times. The chain carries TRBV6-1 and TRBJ1-5, with 11 nucleotides matching TRBD1. The V gene's germline CDR1 is MNHNS and CDR2 SASEGT. V lost 2 bases, J lost 1 base, and 4 bases stayed unmatched. This CDR3 comprises 17 residues. The CDR3 spells CASSEWGDRGSNQPQHF. The CDR3 coding sequence is TGTGCCAGCAGTGAATGGGGGGACAGGGGGAGCAATCAGCCCCAGCATTTT.

This clone has just a few counts. The CDR3 protein is CASSLMGHGYTF. The CDR3 DNA is TGTGCCAGCAGTTTGATGGGACATGGCTACACCTTC. The rearrangement joins TRBV28 to TRBJ1-2; D is possibly TRBD1 (5 bases). Germline V gives CDR1 MDHEN, CDR2 SYDVKM. The CDR3 loop spans 12 amino acids. V was pared by 3 bases and J by 6 bases, with 8 bases between.

This rearrangement joins TRBV14 to TRBJ2-1, with D unclear. The germline CDR1 and CDR2 sequences are SGHDN and FVKESK. V was shortened by 0 bases and J by 0 bases, with 15 bases between the two germline ends. The CDR3 has 18 residues. Here the CDR3 reads CASSQDMFGSRSYNEQFF. For the CDR3, the DNA is TGTGCCAGCAGCCAAGATATGTTTGGGTCCCGCTCCTACAATGAGCAGTTCTTC.

The gene calls are TRBV30 and TRBJ1-5; D possibly corresponds to TRBD1 (5 bases). This CDR3 spans 15 amino acids. Trimming removed 2 bases from V and 0 bases from J, with 11 bases in between. In germline, CDR1 is GTSNPN, CDR2 SVGIG (reference sequence). CDR3 DNA: TGTGCCTGGAGTACAGGAATATATAGCAATCAGCCCCAGCATTTT. This gives the protein CAWSTGIYSNQPQHF.

This rearrangement joins TRBV13 to TRBJ2-2, with 11 positions matching TRBD2. Trimming cost V 6 bases and J 1 base; bases outside gene matches: 4. Germline lookup yields CDR1 PRHDT and CDR2 FYEKMQ (reference sequence). This CDR3 comprises 16 residues. The CDR3 DNA reads as TGTGCCAGCAGTCCCGGGACTAGCGGGAACACCGGGGAGCTGTTTTTT. Translation: CASSPGTSGNTGELFF.

In regard to this clone: This CDR3 is also generated by other DNA sequences in the sample. The chain carries TRBV3-1 (or the pseudogene TRBV3-2) and TRBJ1-1; possible D gene TRBD1, 6 bases. Trimming cost V 6 bases and J 8 bases, with 19 bases left between them. CDR1 LGHDT and CDR2 YNNKEL come from the germline V gene (reference sequence). The CDR3 contains 14 residues. CDR3 sequence: CASSRAVGGAEAFF. The CDR3 DNA reads TGTGCCAGCAGTCGGGCCGTGGGGGGGGCGGAAGCTTTCTTT.

This chain uses TRBV28 with TRBJ2-1; 14 nucleotides line up with TRBD2. CDR1 and CDR2 from the germline V gene are MDHEN and SYDVKM. There are 15 residues in the CDR3. With 7 bases clipped from V and 4 bases from J, the junction kept 3 bases outside the gene matches. The CDR3 sequence: CASMGLAGDYNEQFF. The DNA of the CDR3 is TGTGCCAGCATGGGACTAGCGGGAGATTACAATGAGCAGTTCTTC.

The chain couples TRBV30 to TRBJ2-2, with 9 positions matching TRBD2. The CDR3 totals 15 residues. J was trimmed by 8 bases and V by 2 bases; bases with no gene match: 9. Germline V gives CDR1 GTSNPN, CDR2 SVGIG (reference sequence). DNA for the CDR3: TGTGCCTGGAGTTACCGGGCTAGCGGGACTGGGGAGCTGTTTTTT. Translation: CAWSYRASGTGELFF.

V gene TRBV30 combines with J gene TRBJ2-7, with TRBD2 matching over 10 bases. This CDR3 contains 15 residues. Germline V gene sequence: CDR1 GTSNPN, CDR2 SVGIG (reference sequence). V shed 0 bases, J shed 5 bases, and the junction held 7 bases outside the gene matches. CDR3 in DNA: TGTGCCTGGAGTGTACGGCCTAGCGGGAGCCACGAGCAGTACTTC. It specifies CAWSVRPSGSHEQYF.

The chain couples TRBV21-1 to TRBJ2-1; the D call of TRBD2 is as the table states it, not checked on the DNA. TRBV21-1 is recorded as a pseudogene. The length of the CDR3 is 15 residues. CDR3 in amino acids: CASSKGEGEDNEQFF. In nucleotides, the CDR3 is TGTGCCAGCAGCAAAGGGGAGGGGGAAGACAATGAGCAGTTCTTC.

This clone occurred once. The rearrangement links TRBV5-1 to TRBJ1-5; D is possibly TRBD1 (5 bases). Trimming left V 0 bases short and J 0 bases short, with 13 bases between. CDR1 is SGHRS, CDR2 YFSETQ, per germline. This CDR3 has 17 residues. The CDR3 loop is CASSLGFGGGSNQPQHF. The CDR3 region has the DNA TGCGCCAGCAGCTTGGGTTTCGGGGGAGGTAGCAATCAGCCCCAGCATTTT. The variable domain in full, completed from reference TRBV5-1 and TRBJ1-5, reads KAGVTQTPRYLIKTRGQQVTLSCSPISGHRSVSWYQQTPGQGLQFLFEYFSETQRNKGNFPGRFSGRQFSNSRSEMNVSTLELGDSALYLCASSLGFGGGSNQPQHFGDGTRLSIL.

The rearrangement joins TRBV6-5 to TRBJ1-4; D remains ambiguous. V lost 5 bases to trimming and J lost 5 bases, with 6 bases between them. CDR3 length: 12 residues. Germline V gene sequence: CDR1 MNHEY, CDR2 SVGAGI. In DNA, the CDR3 is TGTGCCAGCAGTCAGGCGAATGAAAAACTGTTTTTT. Its protein product is CASSQANEKLFF.

The chain carries TRBV7-2 and TRBJ1-3; 7 bases map to TRBD1. V lost 1 base to trimming and J lost 0 bases; unmatched junction nucleotides: 3. The CDR3 length is 16 residues. The germline V gene encodes CDR1 SGHTA and CDR2 FQGNSA. The CDR3 loop is CASSLGGTASGNTIYF. As DNA, the CDR3 is TGTGCCAGCAGCTTAGGGGGGACAGCCTCTGGAAACACCATATATTTT.

The V and J genes are TRBV12-3 or TRBV12-4 and TRBJ1-2; D not certain. The CDR3 length is 13 residues. With 6 bases removed from V and 0 bases from J, the gap between germline ends came to 8 bases. CDR3: CASRGPPNYGYTF. The CDR3 region has the DNA TGTGCCAGCAGGGGTCCTCCTAACTATGGCTACACCTTC.

V gene TRBV6-5 combines with J gene TRBJ2-1; 11 nucleotides agree with TRBD2. CDR1 and CDR2 from the germline V gene are MNHEY and SVGAGI. Germline trimming cut 10 bases from V and 7 bases from J; bases unmatched to any gene: 9. The CDR3 loop spans 14 amino acids. CDR3 bases: TGTGCCACCAGGGGACTAGCGGCGAGAAATGAGCAGTTCTTC. This translates into CATRGLAARNEQFF.

This sequence joins TRBV5-1 and TRBJ1-4, with a possible D match to TRBD1 (5 bases). The CDR3 is made up of 15 amino acids. Looked up from germline, CDR1 is SGHRS and CDR2 is YFSETQ. Trimming cost V 1 base and J 7 bases, with 14 bases left between them. In DNA, the CDR3 is TGCGCCAGCAGCTTGAAAGGGACTAACGGTGAAAAACTGTTTTTT. Translated: CASSLKGTNGEKLFF. Using reference TRBV5-1 and TRBJ1-4 for the parts outside the CDR3, the full variable domain is KAGVTQTPRYLIKTRGQQVTLSCSPISGHRSVSWYQQTPGQGLQFLFEYFSETQRNKGNFPGRFSGRQFSNSRSEMNVSTLELGDSALYLCASSLKGTNGEKLFFGSGTQLSVL.

The rearrangement links TRBV25-1 to TRBJ2-7; D is ambiguous. This CDR3 region has 12 residues. CDR1 is MGHDK, CDR2 SYGVNS, per germline. Trimming cost V 5 bases and J 3 bases, with 8 bases left between them. CDR3 DNA sequence: TGTGCCAGCAGTAAGGGTTACTACGAGCAGTACTTC. Its protein is CASSKGYYEQYF.

The genes are TRBV5-1 and TRBJ2-5; 8 bases are a match to TRBD1. V shed 6 bases and J 3 bases; nucleotides not matched to a gene: 10. This CDR3 is built from 15 residues. The V gene's germline CDR1 is SGHRS and CDR2 YFSETQ. CDR3 nucleotide sequence: TGCGCCAGCACCACGAGGCCAGGGGGCGAAGAGACCCAGTACTTC. This codes for CASTTRPGGEETQYF.

The chain couples TRBV19 to TRBJ1-3; unclear D gene. The germline V gene encodes CDR1 LNHDA and CDR2 SQIVND (reference sequence). CDR3 size: 14 residues. V was cut by 6 bases and J by 0 bases, with 9 bases left in between. CDR3 sequence reads: CASRPGSSGNTIYF. The CDR3 nucleotides read TGTGCCAGTAGACCGGGGAGCTCTGGAAACACCATATATTTT. The whole variable domain, filled in from reference TRBV19 and TRBJ1-3, reads DGGITQSPKYLFRKEGQNVTLSCEQNLNHDAMYWYRQDPGQGLRLIYYSQIVNDFQKGDIAEGYSVSREKKESFPLTVTSAQKNPTAFYLCASRPGSSGNTIYFGEGSWLTVV.

The sample holds one count of this clone. The V gene is TRBV29-1, the J gene TRBJ2-7, with 7 bases aligning to TRBD1. CDR3 length equals 14 residues. Trimming cost V 7 bases and J 0 bases; bases outside gene matches: 9. Per germline, CDR1 SQVTM and CDR2 ANQGSEA. CDR3 DNA: TGCAGCGCTAAGACAGGGCGTACCTCCTACGAGCAGTACTTC. Translating gives CSAKTGRTSYEQYF.

The chain has TRBV27 and TRBJ1-1, with D tentatively TRBD1 (5 bases). The germline CDR1 and CDR2 sequences are MNHEY and SMNVEV (reference sequence). V was cut by 7 bases and J by 1 base, with 19 bases left in between. The CDR3 length is 16 residues. The CDR3 here is CASTKNPGRRNTEAFF. DNA for the CDR3: TGTGCCAGCACAAAAAACCCGGGACGCAGGAACACTGAAGCTTTCTTT.

The chain has TRBV29-1 and TRBJ2-7, with 7 bases identical to TRBD2. The germline CDR1 and CDR2 sequences are SQVTM and ANQGSEA. V trimming: 5 bases; J trimming: 0 bases; junction bases outside the gene matches: 7. The CDR3 is 14 residues long. CDR3 sequence (DNA): TGCAGCGTTCGTCGACTAGCCGACTCCTACGAGCAGTACTTC. Translating it yields CSVRRLADSYEQYF.